Listed below are T cell receptor beta chains from one sample, sequenced in a study of OX40 agonist ivuxolimab in advanced cancers. The table came from immunoSEQ multiplex PCR; TCRdb's copy has only in-frame clones and leaves some out. This sample has 70,000 or so clones; almost 90% occur once, and the top ten carry over 9.5%. The material sequenced was CD4+ or CD8+ T cells sorted from blood, taken in a trial of the OX40 agonist ivuxolimab. These TCRs come from an adult with an advanced solid tumor such as melanoma, head and neck, liver or kidney cancer. Both conserved end residues are part of each CDR3. The D gene is left open where the match is weak. Some rows have no size entry. The others give once, few or many, or a class for an expanded clone.

size	D	J	V	DNA	CDR3
.	TRBD1	TRBJ1-6	TRBV7-2	TGTGCCAGCAGCTTAGCGCAGACAGGGACAAATTCACCCCTCCACTTT	CASSLAQTGTNSPLHF
.	.	TRBJ1-4	TRBV15	TGTGCCACCAGCAGAGAAGGGAGAGTGCTAAAACTGTTTTTT	CATSREGRVLKLFF
.	.	TRBJ2-6	TRBV5-1	TGCGCCAGCAGCTTGACTGGGGCCAACGTCCTGACTTTC	CASSLTGANVLTF
.	TRBD2	TRBJ2-3	TRBV7-9	TGTGCCAGCAGCCCAGCGGGGGGCACAGATACGCAGTATTTT	CASSPAGGTDTQYF
.	.	TRBJ1-2	TRBV11-2	TGTGCCAGCAGCCCCGACGAAAACTATGGCTACACCTTC	CASSPDENYGYTF
.	TRBD1	TRBJ2-5	TRBV19	TGTGCCAGTAGTATAGCAGGGGGCACAGAGACCCAGTACTTC	CASSIAGGTETQYF
.	.	TRBJ2-7	TRBV2	TGTGCCAGCAGTCCTGAGTTTACCTACGAGCAGTACTTC	CASSPEFTYEQYF
.	.	TRBJ2-1	TRBV9	TGTGCCAGCAGCGTAGGCCCGCTTCACAAGACACTTTACAATGAGCAGTTCTTC	CASSVGPLHKTLYNEQFF
.	.	TRBJ2-3	TRBV30	TGTGCCTGGAGTGAAGGAGATACGCAGTATTTT	CAWSEGDTQYF
.	TRBD1	TRBJ1-2	TRBV18	TGTGCCAGCTCTCCGGACAGGGCCTATGGCTACACCTTC	CASSPDRAYGYTF
.	TRBD1	TRBJ1-1	TRBV6-1	TGTGCCATCGTTAAGGACAGGGGGGGCACTGAAGCTTTCTTT	CAIVKDRGGTEAFF
.	TRBD1	TRBJ2-7	TRBV28	TGTGCCGTACAGGGTGGCGACAGGGTAGTCCACGAGCAGTACTTC	CAVQGGDRVVHEQYF
.	.	TRBJ1-5	TRBV6-6	TGTGCCAGCTGTCTGACCAGGAACAATCAGCCCCAGCATTTT	CASCLTRNNQPQHF
.	.	TRBJ2-7	TRBV18	TGTGCCAGCTCACGGGAAAGCACCGGCTCATTTTACGAGCAGTACTTC	CASSRESTGSFYEQYF
.	TRBD1	TRBJ1-2	TRBV30	TGTGCCTGGAACCTCCGGGACAGGGCTAACTATGGCTACACCTTC	CAWNLRDRANYGYTF
.	.	TRBJ2-7	TRBV30	TGTGCCTGGAGTCCCGACAGAGATTACTACGAGCAGTACTTC	CAWSPDRDYYEQYF
.	TRBD1	TRBJ2-3	TRBV5-1	TGCGCCAGCAGGGGGACAGGGAGCACAGATACGCAGTATTTT	CASRGTGSTDTQYF
once	.	TRBJ2-7	TRBV7-2	TGTGCCAGCAGCTTAGCGCTAGGGTCCGAGCAGTACTTC	CASSLALGSEQYF
.	.	TRBJ2-3	TRBV2	TGTGCCATAATGGGAACCAAGAGCACAGATACGCAGTATTTT	CAIMGTKSTDTQYF
.	TRBD2	TRBJ2-3	TRBV7-3	TGTGCCAGCAGCCTGGGACTAGCGGGCCTCGCAGATACGCAGTATTTT	CASSLGLAGLADTQYF
.	.	TRBJ1-4	TRBV4-2	TGTGCCAGCAGCCAAGGGGAGTCCCTACGAGAAAAACTGTTTTTT	CASSQGESLREKLFF
.	TRBD1	TRBJ1-6	TRBV7-8	TGTGCCAGCAGCTCAGAAATGACAGGGGTGAATTCACCCCTCCACTTT	CASSSEMTGVNSPLHF
.	.	TRBJ1-5	TRBV6-6	TGTGCCAGCAGTTTAACTTCCAGACCCGGGCCCCAGCATTTT	CASSLTSRPGPQHF
.	.	TRBJ2-7	TRBV6-1	TGTGCCAGCAGGATAACAGGGATTCAATACGAGCAGTACTTC	CASRITGIQYEQYF
.	.	TRBJ2-5	TRBV6-1	TGTGCCAGCAGTGAAGGGTTGGAAGAGACCCAGTACTTC	CASSEGLEETQYF
once	TRBD2	TRBJ2-1	TRBV6-1	TGTGCCATCTACAGCGGGAAGGGGAATGAGCAGTTCTTC	CAIYSGKGNEQFF
once	.	TRBJ1-1	TRBV6-1	TGTGCCAGCAGTGTTGGAGTGAACACTGAAGCTTTCTTT	CASSVGVNTEAFF
.	.	TRBJ1-4	TRBV6-1	TGTGCCAGCAGTGCAATCGTAAATAATGAAAAACTGTTTTTT	CASSAIVNNEKLFF
.	TRBD2	TRBJ2-2	TRBV27	TGTGCCAGCAGAGCGGGAGACGTATTCGGGGAGCTGTTTTTT	CASRAGDVFGELFF
.	TRBD1	TRBJ2-7	TRBV10-3	TGTGCCATCAGTGGGACAGGGGGCAGGGAGCAGTACTTC	CAISGTGGREQYF
.	TRBD2	TRBJ2-5	TRBV27	TGTGCCAGCAGCAAGGGACTAGCGAGATGGGAGACCCAGTACTTC	CASSKGLARWETQYF
.	.	TRBJ1-5	TRBV7-2	TGTGCCAGCAGCTCGTGGGGGTACGGTCAGCCCCAGCATTTT	CASSSWGYGQPQHF
.	.	TRBJ2-1	TRBV7-8	TGTGCCAGCAGCGTCCGTGACGGATCGAATGAGCAGTTCTTC	CASSVRDGSNEQFF
.	TRBD1	TRBJ1-2	TRBV7-8	TGTGCCAGCAGCTGGAACGACAGGGGGTCTGGCTACACCTTC	CASSWNDRGSGYTF
.	TRBD2	TRBJ2-2	TRBV2	TGTGCCAGCAGGACCAGCGGGACGAACACCGGGGAGCTGTTTTTT	CASRTSGTNTGELFF